The 15 T cell receptor beta chains below were found in one sample sequenced in a study of early stage breast cancer tumors listed by TCRdb under 2017. Receptors were amplified or captured by the immunoSEQ multiplex PCR assay. This immuneACCESS table, as held by TCRdb, lists in-frame sequences with V and J called but not all clones. Of the missing ones, under half trace to an unresolved V gene in checked studies; the others have no known cause. Within this sample are approximately 30,000 clones, with around 50% of them counted one time only. More than 8% of the sample rests with the top ten. Sequenced material: breast tumor tissue. These receptors came from a person in their fifties with breast cancer.

CDR3 DNA: TGTGCCAGCACGGCATTTGGAGGGGACTATGGCTACACCTTC. As protein: CASTAFGGDYGYTF. The chain joins TRBV6-5 to TRBJ1-2; D possibly corresponds to TRBD1 (5 bases). Germline V gives CDR1 MNHEY, CDR2 SVGAGI. The V gene lost 7 bases and the J gene lost 3 bases, with 15 bases spanning the gap. The CDR3 length is 14 residues.

The chain is built from TRBV19 and TRBJ1-2, with 7 bases matching TRBD1. Germline trimming cut 5 bases from V and 4 bases from J; bases unmatched to any gene: 7. CDR1 and CDR2 (germline): LNHDA, SQIVND (reference sequence). The CDR3 has 14 residues. The DNA for the CDR3 is TGTGCCAGTAGTCCTCAGACAGGGACCTATGGCTACACCTTC. Protein: CASSPQTGTYGYTF.

The gene calls are TRBV10-3 and TRBJ1-5, with 12 bases lining up with TRBD1. The junction had 7 bases not matched to a gene; V was cut back by 6 bases and J by 4 bases. The CDR3 loop spans 16 amino acids. Germline-derived CDR1 and CDR2 are ENHRY and SYGVKD. The CDR3 DNA is TGTGCCATCAGAGGGACAGGGGGCGGAGGGAATCAGCCCCAGCATTTT. This translates into CAIRGTGGGGNQPQHF.

The J gene is TRBJ2-7, the V gene TRBV19, with D perhaps TRBD2 (5 bases). Germline V CDR1 and CDR2: LNHDA, SQIVND (reference sequence). This CDR3 comprises 15 residues. Trimming removed 4 bases from V and 2 bases from J, with 15 bases in between. Written as DNA, the CDR3 is TGTGCCAGTAGTAGAATAGAGGGCACCGCCTACGAGCAGTACTTC. This sequence encodes CASSRIEGTAYEQYF.

The genes are TRBV18 and TRBJ1-2, with D perhaps matching TRBD1 (5 bases). Germline V gives CDR1 KGHSH, CDR2 LQKENI. The V gene lost 2 bases and the J gene lost 0 bases, with 16 bases spanning the gap. The CDR3 covers 17 residues. The CDR3 DNA reads as TGTGCCAGCTCACCAGGGATGCGCGGGGGATCTAACTATGGCTACACCTTC. It encodes CASSPGMRGGSNYGYTF.

Here the CDR3 DNA reads TGTGCTAGTGGTTTGGGGACATACTATGGCTACACCTTC. It codes for CASGLGTYYGYTF. The chain uses TRBV12-5 and TRBJ1-2; perhaps TRBD1 as D (5 bases). V lost 1 base and J 3 bases, leaving 6 bases between the germline ends. The germline gives CDR1 LGHNT, CDR2 FRNRAP. The CDR3 spans 13 residues.

This clone was seen a handful of times. The V gene is TRBV5-1, the J gene TRBJ1-2; 7 bases fit TRBD1. V shed 0 bases, J shed 0 bases, and the junction held 2 bases outside the gene matches. The CDR3 contains 15 residues. The germline V gene has CDR1 SGHRS and CDR2 YFSETQ. The CDR3: CASSLGTGSNYGYTF. CDR3 bases: TGCGCCAGCAGCTTGGGGACAGGATCTAACTATGGCTACACCTTC.

Concerning this clone itself: The sample has other DNA sequences that encode this CDR3 too. The chain links TRBV19 to TRBJ2-3; maybe TRBD2 (5 bases). The germline V and J ends were trimmed by 3 bases and 3 bases, with 10 bases remaining between them. The CDR3 contains 14 residues. Germline CDR1 reads LNHDA; CDR2 reads SQIVND (reference sequence). This CDR3 reads CASSIGGGTDTQYF. CDR3 DNA sequence: TGTGCCAGTAGTATTGGAGGCGGAACAGATACGCAGTATTTT.

The CDR3 loop is CASSPGPRSTIYF. The CDR3, as DNA: TGTGCCAGCAGCCCGGGCCCACGGAGCACCATATATTTT. The genes are TRBV7-3 and TRBJ1-3; D is uncertain. Deletions cut 5 bases from V and 9 bases from J, with 14 bases between. The CDR3 loop spans 13 amino acids. The germline gives CDR1 SGHTA, CDR2 FQGTGA.

This clone has more than one count but fewer than ten. This chain uses TRBV19 with TRBJ1-2; D uncertain. V shed 7 bases and J shed 1 base, with 10 bases lying between them. There are 13 residues in the CDR3. Germline CDR1 is LNHDA and CDR2 is SQIVND (reference sequence). The CDR3 sequence: CASTTTDNYGYTF. In DNA, the CDR3 is TGTGCCAGTACCACGACCGATAACTATGGCTACACCTTC.

The genes are TRBV10-2 and TRBJ2-7; D perhaps matches TRBD1 (6 bases). CDR1 and CDR2 from the germline V gene are WSHSY and SAAADI. V was trimmed by 5 bases and J by 2 bases, leaving 13 bases between them. The CDR3 length is 14 residues. The CDR3, as DNA: TGCGCCAGCAGTTTACAGGGATCGGCCTACGAGCAGTACTTC. Its translation: CASSLQGSAYEQYF.

The rearrangement joins TRBV5-6 to TRBJ2-7; 8 nucleotides agree with TRBD1. The CDR3 length is 14 residues. J gave up 3 bases and V 0 bases, and 2 bases lay outside the gene matches. CDR1 is SGHDT and CDR2 is YYEEEE in the germline V gene. The CDR3 here is CASSLGTGFYEQYF. The DNA of the CDR3 is TGTGCCAGCAGCTTGGGGACAGGGTTCTACGAGCAGTACTTC.

The rearrangement uses TRBV5-5 and TRBJ2-5, with D unresolved. The V gene lost 6 bases and the J gene lost 5 bases, with 20 bases spanning the gap. This CDR3 comprises 15 residues. The germline CDR1 and CDR2 sequences are SGHKS and YYEKEE (reference sequence). This CDR3 reads CASTNWASLGETQYF. The CDR3 DNA follows: TGTGCCAGCACCAATTGGGCATCCCTGGGGGAGACCCAGTACTTC.

This clone was observed a few times. The genes are TRBV14 and TRBJ2-1; D is perhaps TRBD2 (6 bases). V was cut by 1 base and J by 8 bases, with 9 bases left in between. In germline, CDR1 is SGHDN, CDR2 FVKESK. This CDR3 spans 13 amino acids. The CDR3 DNA is TGTGCCAGCAGCCAAGGCCGGAGGGATGAGCAGTTCTTC. This encodes CASSQGRRDEQFF.

The chain is built from TRBV7-3 and TRBJ2-1; 14 bases line up with TRBD2. J was trimmed by 8 bases and V by 2 bases; bases with no gene match: 5. This CDR3 contains 16 residues. Germline V gene data show CDR1 as SGHTA and CDR2 as FQGTGA. The CDR3, as DNA: TGTGCCAGCAGCTTATCGGGGACTAGCGGGAGATATGAGCAGTTCTTC. Translation gives CASSLSGTSGRYEQFF.